These 23 T cell receptor beta chains share one sample of origin, sequenced in a study of blood T cell repertoires in COVID-19. Profiling relied on immunoSEQ multiplex PCR, and the TCRdb table lists in-frame clones only, not all of them. The sample lists under 95,000 clones; over 75% were seen once. Material for sequencing was peripheral blood. The receptors stem from a human donor in a cohort sampled during active COVID-19.

This chain links TRBV2 with TRBJ2-3, with 7 bases aligning to TRBD1. The CDR3 totals 13 residues. The V segment lost 7 bases and the J segment 1 base; nucleotides outside the gene matches: 2. Germline CDR1 reads SNHLY; CDR2 reads FYNNEI. Here the CDR3 DNA reads TGTGCCAGCAAACAGGGGCGCACAGATACGCAGTATTTT. Amino acids: CASKQGRTDTQYF.

This clone was observed once. The J gene is TRBJ1-5, the V gene TRBV18; 9 bases align to TRBD1. This CDR3 spans 14 amino acids. Germline CDR1 KGHSH, CDR2 LQKENI. The trim removed 3 bases at V and 4 bases at J, leaving 1 base unmatched. CDR3 region: CASSPGTGNQPQHF. For the CDR3, the DNA is TGTGCCAGCTCACCCGGGACAGGGAATCAGCCCCAGCATTTT.

The chain is built from TRBV6-1 and TRBJ2-7, with D tentatively TRBD1 (5 bases). The germline CDR1 and CDR2 sequences are MNHNS and SASEGT. V was cut by 2 bases and J by 2 bases, with 10 bases left in between. This CDR3 is 14 amino acids long. DNA for the CDR3: TGTGCCAGCAGTGAATGGCAGGGCCCCTACGAGCAGTACTTC. Its translation is CASSEWQGPYEQYF.

J is TRBJ1-3 and V is TRBV3-1 (or the pseudogene TRBV3-2); maybe TRBD1 (5 bases). The CDR3 runs 17 residues. CDR1 and CDR2 from the germline V gene are LGHDT and YNNKEL (reference sequence). V dropped 4 bases and J dropped 2 bases, with 18 bases sitting between them. CDR3 amino acids: CASSLIDRQRPGNTIYF. As DNA, the CDR3 is TGTGCCAGCAGCCTCATTGACCGACAGCGCCCTGGAAACACCATATATTTT.

In nucleotides, the CDR3 is TGTGCCAGCAGCACTGGACAGGGGAATGAAAAACTGTTTTTT. It translates to CASSTGQGNEKLFF. The V gene is TRBV7-8, the J gene TRBJ1-4; TRBD1 aligns across 9 bases. Germline V gene lookup returns CDR1 SGHVS and CDR2 FQNEAQ. The CDR3 has 14 residues. After removal of 5 bases from V and 5 bases from J, the junction contained 3 bases not matched to a gene. Full variable domain (rest looked up from reference TRBV7-8 and TRBJ1-4): GAGVSQSPRYKVAKRGQDVALRCDPISGHVSLFWYQQALGQGPEFLTYFQNEAQLDKSGLPSDRFFAERPEGSVSTLKIQRTQQEDSAVYLCASSTGQGNEKLFFGSGTQLSVL.

J is TRBJ2-1 and V is TRBV5-4; 7 bases align to TRBD1. In germline, CDR1 is SGHNT, CDR2 YYREEE (reference sequence). V gave up 1 base and J gave up 0 bases; unmatched junction bases: 4. The CDR3 contains 16 residues. CDR3: CASSLMGQSSYNEQFF. Written as DNA, the CDR3 is TGTGCCAGCAGCTTGATGGGACAGAGCTCCTACAATGAGCAGTTCTTC. Supplemented by reference TRBV5-4 and TRBJ2-1, the full variable domain reads ETGVTQSPTHLIKTRGQQVTLRCSSQSGHNTVSWYQQALGQGPQFIFQYYREEENGRGNFPPRFSGLQFPNYSSELNVNALELDDSALYLCASSLMGQSSYNEQFFGPGTRLTVL.

V gene TRBV2 combines with J gene TRBJ2-7; 8 bases are a match to TRBD2. V was pared by 6 bases and J by 3 bases, with 7 bases of the junction left unmatched. Germline V gene data show CDR1 as SNHLY and CDR2 as FYNNEI. CDR3 size: 14 residues. CDR3 coding DNA: TGTGCCAGCAGCCCAAGCGGGAGAAACTACGAGCAGTACTTC. Its protein is CASSPSGRNYEQYF.

This chain connects TRBV7-6 to TRBJ2-1; TRBD2 matches at 12 bases. Germline V gene sequence: CDR1 SGHVS, CDR2 FNYEAQ. The CDR3 length is 19 residues. V gave up 0 bases and J gave up 2 bases; unmatched junction bases: 8. The CDR3 is CASSLAAPGTSGPYNEQFF. CDR3 bases: TGTGCCAGCAGCTTAGCTGCCCCCGGGACTAGCGGGCCCTACAATGAGCAGTTCTTC. Supplemented by reference TRBV7-6 and TRBJ2-1, the full variable domain reads GAGVSQSPRYKVTKRGQDVALRCDPISGHVSLYWYRQALGQGPEFLTYFNYEAQQDKSGLPNDRFSAERPEGSISTLTIQRTEQRDSAMYRCASSLAAPGTSGPYNEQFFGPGTRLTVL.

The chain has TRBV12-3 or TRBV12-4 and TRBJ2-7; 8 nucleotides line up with TRBD2. V lost 7 bases and J lost 4; bases outside the gene matches: 6. This CDR3 region has 13 residues. Here the CDR3 reads CASNREGHYEQYF. The CDR3 DNA is TGTGCCAGCAACCGGGAGGGCCATTACGAGCAGTACTTC.

This chain connects TRBV28 to TRBJ2-2; tentatively, D is TRBD2 (5 bases). Trimming shortened V by 4 bases and J by 6 bases, and 15 bases separated the two germline ends. The germline CDR1 and CDR2 sequences are MDHEN and SYDVKM. CDR3 length equals 15 residues. The CDR3 reads CASSSPPGIAGELFF. CDR3 in DNA: TGTGCCAGCAGTTCCCCACCGGGGATCGCCGGGGAGCTGTTTTTT.

The CDR3 spells CSVAATGSLPGYTF. The CDR3 coding sequence is TGCAGCGTTGCCGCGACAGGCAGTCTACCTGGCTACACCTTC. V usage is TRBV29-1 and J usage is TRBJ1-2, with a tentative D call TRBD1 (6 bases). Germline V CDR1 and CDR2: SQVTM, ANQGSEA. V lost 4 bases to trimming and J lost 7 bases, with 19 bases between them. CDR3 length: 14 amino acids.

The table lists this clone with a few counts. V usage is TRBV5-1 and J usage is TRBJ2-2, with 7 bases that match TRBD2. Germline CDR1 reads SGHRS; CDR2 reads YFSETQ. After removal of 2 bases from V and 0 bases from J, the junction contained 7 bases not matched to a gene. CDR3 length equals 17 residues. The CDR3 protein is CASSFQPGLSNTGELFF. The CDR3 coding sequence is TGCGCCAGCAGCTTTCAACCGGGACTATCGAACACCGGGGAGCTGTTTTTT.

The chain links TRBV7-2 to TRBJ2-3; D is perhaps TRBD1 (5 bases). V was cut by 2 bases and J by 0 bases, with 18 bases left in between. The CDR3 has 18 amino acids. In germline, CDR1 is SGHTA, CDR2 FQGNSA. The CDR3 sequence is CASSLMGPSYSSTDTQYF. The CDR3 DNA reads TGTGCCAGCAGCTTAATGGGGCCTAGTTACTCTAGCACAGATACGCAGTATTTT.

DNA for the CDR3: TGTGCCAGCAGTTTGGCACACTCCTACGAGCAGTACTTC. Residues: CASSLAHSYEQYF. The chain recombines TRBV12-3 or TRBV12-4 with TRBJ2-7; D is ambiguous. The CDR3 is 13 amino acids. The V end lost 3 bases, the J end lost 0 bases, and 6 bases lay between the germline ends.

This clone appeared once. The J gene is TRBJ2-2, the V gene TRBV5-1; 10 nucleotides agree with TRBD1. The CDR3 length is 15 residues. The germline gives CDR1 SGHRS, CDR2 YFSETQ. With V trimmed by 4 bases and J by 6 bases, 6 bases remained unmatched. The CDR3 DNA is TGCGCCAGCAGCGAAGGACAGGGGGGCCCCGGGGAGCTGTTTTTT. This codes for CASSEGQGGPGELFF.

V gene TRBV6-2 or TRBV6-3 combines with J gene TRBJ1-2; TRBD1 aligns across 8 bases. The CDR3 loop spans 16 amino acids. The V and J ends lost 2 bases and 4 bases, in that order; junction bases with no gene match: 9. Germline CDR1 and CDR2: MNHEY and SVGEGT. The CDR3 sequence is CASSYDQSGTGYGYTF. The DNA for the CDR3 is TGTGCCAGCAGTTACGACCAATCCGGGACAGGCTATGGCTACACCTTC.

This sequence joins TRBV4-3 and TRBJ1-4, with 7 bases that match TRBD1. J lost 6 bases, V lost 4 bases, and 8 bases had no gene match. In germline, CDR1 is LGHNA, CDR2 YSLEER. There are 15 residues in the CDR3. In DNA form, the CDR3 reads TGCGCCAGCAGCCCAAGACAGGGTGGAGATGAAAAACTGTTTTTT. Protein: CASSPRQGGDEKLFF.

This sequence joins TRBV19 and TRBJ2-3; D not resolved. Germline CDR1 reads LNHDA; CDR2 reads SQIVND (reference sequence). This CDR3 has 17 amino acids. The V and J ends lost 3 bases and 5 bases respectively, with 21 bases between them. The CDR3 nucleotides are TGTGCCAGTAGTATTAAGTCGTCTTCTAGGCTGGGAGATACGCAGTATTTT. As protein: CASSIKSSSRLGDTQYF.

The chain uses TRBV7-2 and TRBJ2-5; 9 bases agree with TRBD2. The germline gives CDR1 SGHTA, CDR2 FQGNSA. Unmatched junction bases numbered 7, after V lost 1 base and J lost 4 bases. The CDR3 loop spans 16 amino acids. The CDR3 loop reads CASSLVRAGGLETQYF. The CDR3 nucleotides are TGTGCCAGCAGCTTAGTTCGAGCGGGGGGCTTAGAGACCCAGTACTTC.

The V and J genes are TRBV18 and TRBJ1-6; no firm D call. CDR1 KGHSH and CDR2 LQKENI come from the germline V gene. The CDR3 loop spans 14 amino acids. Trimming removed 1 base at V and 5 bases at J, with 6 bases between. The CDR3 DNA is TGTGCCAGCTCACCACTCGGGGATAATTCACCCCTCCACTTT. This translates into CASSPLGDNSPLHF.

The chain employs TRBV13 and TRBJ2-7, with 7 bases that match TRBD2. V lost 1 base to trimming and J lost 6 bases; unmatched junction nucleotides: 9. The CDR3 totals 15 residues. Germline V gene sequence: CDR1 PRHDT, CDR2 FYEKMQ (reference sequence). The CDR3 DNA follows: TGTGCCAGCAGCTTAGAAAGCGGGAAGGGCACCGAGCAGTACTTC. This codes for CASSLESGKGTEQYF. The entire variable domain, with the rest obtained from reference TRBV13 and TRBJ2-7, is as follows: AAGVIQSPRHLIKEKRETATLKCYPIPRHDTVYWYQQGPGQDPQFLISFYEKMQSDKGSIPDRFSAQQFSDYHSELNMSSLELGDSALYFCASSLESGKGTEQYFGPGTRLTVT.

The gene calls are TRBV6-4 and TRBJ1-6; D remains unclear. Trimming left V 2 bases short and J 8 bases short, with 4 bases between. The germline V gene has CDR1 MRHNA and CDR2 SNTAGT. The CDR3 totals 12 residues. Written as DNA, the CDR3 is TGTGCCAGCAGTGACCGAGATTCACCCCTCCACTTT. It yields the protein CASSDRDSPLHF.

This clone was seen only a few times. This sequence joins TRBV2 and TRBJ2-1; D is ambiguous. The CDR3 loop spans 12 amino acids. Per germline, CDR1 SNHLY and CDR2 FYNNEI. The ends were cut back, 9 bases at V and 5 bases at J, with 11 bases in the middle. In DNA form, the CDR3 reads TGTGCCAGTCGACTGAGAAACAATGAGCAGTTCTTC. This gives the protein CASRLRNNEQFF.